These 23 T cell receptor beta chains share one sample of origin, sequenced in a study of cytomegalovirus exposure and HLA in healthy donors. The PCR had 60 Vbeta and 13 Jbeta primers. Clones were read by immunoSEQ multiplex PCR, and TCRdb kept only the in-frame ones, dropping some. This sample's clone table lists 150,000 or so clones. Sample: PBMCs. The source is a woman between 18 and 29 years old in good health and CMV-seronegative.

This chain links TRBV6-5 with TRBJ1-5; D is undetermined. Trimming stripped 7 bases from V and 0 bases from J, with 13 bases between. The germline V gene encodes CDR1 MNHEY and CDR2 SVGAGI. This CDR3 has 15 residues. The CDR3 sequence: CASKRGPYSNQPQHF. The CDR3 DNA is TGTGCCAGCAAGCGCGGGCCCTATAGCAATCAGCCCCAGCATTTT.

The J gene is TRBJ1-1, the V gene TRBV12-5, with D possibly being TRBD1 (6 bases). Trimming took 5 bases from V and 1 from J, leaving 8 bases between them. Germline CDR1 is LGHNT and CDR2 is FRNRAP. The CDR3 runs 13 residues. The CDR3: CASGRGANTEAFF. CDR3 sequence (DNA): TGTGCTAGTGGTCGGGGGGCGAACACTGAAGCTTTCTTT.

The V call is TRBV5-8, the J call TRBJ2-1; a possible D gene is TRBD2 (6 bases). CDR1 is SGHTS and CDR2 is YDEGEE in the germline V gene. V dropped 0 bases and J dropped 5 bases, with 12 bases sitting between them. The CDR3 runs to 15 residues. The CDR3 loop is CASSLVGTGDNEQFF. CDR3 DNA: TGTGCCAGCAGCTTGGTAGGGACTGGAGACAATGAGCAGTTCTTC.

The chain carries TRBV7-9 and TRBJ1-1; TRBD1 might be the D (5 bases). V was cut by 1 base and J by 3 bases, with 9 bases left in between. CDR1 is SEHNR, CDR2 FQNEAQ, per germline (reference sequence). This CDR3 has 14 residues. CDR3 protein: CASSLGVGDTEAFF. CDR3 sequence (DNA): TGTGCCAGCAGCTTAGGGGTAGGGGACACTGAAGCTTTCTTT.

The rearrangement links TRBV5-4 to TRBJ2-5; TRBD2 aligns across 9 bases. The J call could be wrong; TRBJ2-7 is a better fit for the DNA end. The V gene's germline CDR1 is SGHNT and CDR2 YYREEE (reference sequence). The CDR3 totals 13 residues. CDR3 protein: CASRTSGTYEQYF. CDR3 DNA sequence: TGTGCCAGCAGGACTAGCGGCACCTACGAGCAGTACTTC.

The CDR3 region has the DNA TGTGCCAGCAGCTTCAGGGCGCTCGTAGGGACCCAGTACTTC. This sequence encodes CASSFRALVGTQYF. The V call is TRBV5-6, the J call TRBJ2-5; D may be TRBD1 (5 bases). The CDR3 is 14 amino acids. Trimming cost V 2 bases and J 7 bases, with 15 bases left between them. Germline V CDR1 and CDR2: SGHDT, YYEEEE. Supplemented by reference TRBV5-6 and TRBJ2-5, the full variable domain reads DAGVTQSPTHLIKTRGQQVTLRCSPKSGHDTVSWYQQALGQGPQFIFQYYEEEERQRGNFPDRFSGHQFPNYSSELNVNALLLGDSALYLCASSFRALVGTQYFGPGTRLLVL.

The rearrangement links TRBV27 to TRBJ1-1; 9 nucleotides line up with TRBD1. The V gene's germline CDR1 is MNHEY and CDR2 SMNVEV (reference sequence). J was trimmed by 0 bases and V by 7 bases; bases with no gene match: 15. The CDR3 totals 18 residues. CDR3 coding DNA: TGTGCCAGCATCCCAAACCCGGGACAGGGATCCATGAACACTGAAGCTTTCTTT. This codes for CASIPNPGQGSMNTEAFF.

The chain uses TRBV19 and TRBJ2-3; 10 nucleotides line up with TRBD2. Trimming removed 4 bases from V and 2 bases from J; junction bases left unmatched: 3. The CDR3 length is 15 residues. Germline V gene data show CDR1 as LNHDA and CDR2 as SQIVND (reference sequence). The CDR3 reads CASSTSGGFTDTQYF. CDR3 nucleotides: TGTGCCAGTAGTACTAGCGGGGGTTTCACAGATACGCAGTATTTT.

The chain carries TRBV6-5 and TRBJ1-6; TRBD1 matches at 7 bases. The CDR3 extends over 15 amino acids. J lost 7 bases, V lost 6 bases, and 9 bases had no gene match. Germline V lookup: CDR1 MNHEY, CDR2 SVGAGI. CDR3 residues: CASRITGTENSPLHF. The CDR3 nucleotides are TGTGCCAGCAGGATAACCGGGACAGAAAATTCACCCCTCCACTTT.

The V and J genes are TRBV19 and TRBJ2-1; 8 bases agree with TRBD2. V gave up 7 bases and J gave up 0 bases; unmatched junction bases: 8. In germline, CDR1 is LNHDA, CDR2 SQIVND (reference sequence). CDR3 length: 16 residues. This CDR3 is CASTGLAGTSYNEQFF. CDR3 DNA sequence: TGTGCCAGTACCGGGCTAGCGGGTACCTCCTACAATGAGCAGTTCTTC.

The V call is TRBV9, the J call TRBJ2-5, with D perhaps TRBD1 (5 bases). V was clipped by 3 bases and J by 1 base, with 16 bases between them. This CDR3 is 16 amino acids long. CDR1 and CDR2 from the germline V gene are SGDLS and YYNGEE. CDR3 in amino acids: CASSARQMLGQETQYF. The CDR3 DNA follows: TGTGCCAGCAGCGCCCGACAGATGCTGGGCCAAGAGACCCAGTACTTC.

V and J are TRBV6-6 and TRBJ1-1; no firm D call. CDR1 MNHNY and CDR2 SVGAGI come from the germline V gene (reference sequence). The CDR3 is 14 amino acids. V was trimmed by 5 bases and J by 0 bases, leaving 10 bases between them. CDR3 nucleotides: TGTGCCAGCAGTCAATCTACAGTGAACACTGAAGCTTTCTTT. Amino acid sequence: CASSQSTVNTEAFF.

This chain connects TRBV7-9 to TRBJ2-5, with 8 nucleotides matching TRBD2. Trimming removed 5 bases from V and 5 bases from J; junction bases left unmatched: 10. Germline assignment: CDR1 SEHNR and CDR2 FQNEAQ (reference sequence). CDR3 size: 15 residues. CDR3 nucleotide sequence: TGTGCCAGCAGCGTAGGGGCGGGAGGTGCGGAGACCCAGTACTTC. Its translation: CASSVGAGGAETQYF.

This sequence joins TRBV4-2 and TRBJ2-7; 8 nucleotides line up with TRBD2. The germline V gene encodes CDR1 LGHNA and CDR2 YNFKEQ. The junction had 4 bases not matched to a gene; V was cut back by 1 base and J by 5 bases. The CDR3 length is 14 residues. The CDR3, as DNA: TGTGCCAGCAGCCAAGGAGCGGGAGTGAACGAGCAGTACTTC. Its protein is CASSQGAGVNEQYF.

The V and J genes are TRBV11-1 and TRBJ1-1; 7 bases agree with TRBD1. From germline, CDR1 is SGHAT and CDR2 FQDESV (reference sequence). V gave up 5 bases and J gave up 6 bases; unmatched junction bases: 15. This CDR3 is built from 16 residues. The CDR3: CASSEPRDSVDPEAFF. For the CDR3, the DNA is TGTGCCAGCAGCGAGCCCCGGGACAGTGTGGATCCTGAAGCTTTCTTT.

This chain uses TRBV12-5 with TRBJ1-5; D gene ambiguous. V lost 1 base and J 7 bases, leaving 14 bases between the germline ends. The length of the CDR3 is 15 residues. Germline V gene data show CDR1 as LGHNT and CDR2 as FRNRAP. The DNA for the CDR3 is TGTGCTAGTGGTTTGGCCACCCCCCGAGGGCAGCCCCAGCATTTT. Amino acids: CASGLATPRGQPQHF.

This chain joins TRBV18 and TRBJ1-2; D unresolved. CDR1 is KGHSH and CDR2 is LQKENI in the germline V gene. The V end lost 0 bases, the J end lost 4 bases, and 15 bases lay between the germline ends. There are 16 residues in the CDR3. CDR3 sequence reads: CASSPPVSRAGYGYTF. CDR3 nucleotide sequence: TGTGCCAGCTCACCACCTGTTAGTAGGGCGGGCTATGGCTACACCTTC.

This chain uses TRBV2 with TRBJ2-5; TRBD2 matches 8 bases. Germline CDR1 SNHLY, CDR2 FYNNEI. The CDR3 length is 15 residues. V lost 5 bases and J lost 1; bases outside the gene matches: 6. DNA of the CDR3: TGTGCCAGCAGTCCCGGACTAGCACGCCAAGAGACCCAGTACTTC. This codes for CASSPGLARQETQYF.

V usage is TRBV4-1 and J usage is TRBJ2-7; 8 positions agree with TRBD2. The CDR3 runs to 14 residues. The germline CDR1 and CDR2 sequences are MGHRA and YSYEKL. The V segment lost 4 bases and the J segment 6 bases; nucleotides outside the gene matches: 8. For the CDR3, the DNA is TGCGCCAGCAGCCCTGGGACTAGGGTTGGCGAGCAGTACTTC. Translating gives CASSPGTRVGEQYF.

The chain combines TRBV6-5 with TRBJ2-5; D remains unclear. The DNA end favors TRBJ2-7, so the J call may be wrong. The CDR3 loop spans 14 amino acids. Germline CDR1 MNHEY, CDR2 SVGAGI. The CDR3 loop is CASSYDTGGYEQYF. DNA for the CDR3: TGTGCCAGCAGTTACGACACCGGTGGGTACGAGCAGTACTTC.

The rearrangement uses TRBV9 and TRBJ1-4, with 9 nucleotides matching TRBD1. J lost 5 bases, V lost 3 bases, and 5 bases had no gene match. This CDR3 has 15 amino acids. Per germline, CDR1 SGDLS and CDR2 YYNGEE. CDR3 residues: CASSGSGTGNEKLFF. CDR3 nucleotides: TGTGCCAGCAGCGGCTCCGGGACAGGGAATGAAAAACTGTTTTTT.

This chain links TRBV29-1 with TRBJ2-1; 9 nucleotides match TRBD1. Germline assignment: CDR1 SQVTM and CDR2 ANQGSEA. Germline trimming cut 4 bases from V and 4 bases from J; bases unmatched to any gene: 8. The CDR3 runs to 15 residues. Written as DNA, the CDR3 is TGCAGCGTTGGAGGCACCGGGACAGGGTACAATGAGCAGTTCTTC. This translates into CSVGGTGTGYNEQFF.

V is TRBV6-4 and J is TRBJ2-1; 13 bases map to TRBD2. The J segment lost 7 bases and the V segment lost 3 bases, leaving 3 bases of the junction unmatched. Germline values: CDR1 MRHNA, CDR2 SNTAGT. The CDR3 runs 15 residues. The CDR3 DNA is TGTGCCAGCAGTGAACGGACTAGCGGGAGAAATGAGCAGTTCTTC. Translation: CASSERTSGRNEQFF.